This entry describes one TCR beta chain. Its antigen remains unknown. This entry comes from a study of CD4 T cells in relation to SARS-CoV-2 and coronaviruses. Here immunoSEQ multiplex PCR was the method, and the copy in TCRdb shows in-frame clones only, minus some. Among about 16,000 clones listed, around 77% were seen once. Before the COVID-19 pandemic, during about 2011-2018, CD4+ T cells were taken from unexposed donors. CD4+ T cells were isolated from the cells after around 9 days of culture. In germline, CDR1 is SGHRS, CDR2 YFSETQ. CDR3 size: 17 residues. V dropped 7 bases and J dropped 5; count of bases not matched to a gene: 17.

This chain links TRBV5-1 with TRBJ2-5; 10 nucleotides agree with TRBD2. The TCR sequence derives from a human donor in good health. The material sequenced was CD4+ T cells from PBMCs, cultured in vitro. CDR3 protein: CASQRRSGRANGETQYF. The CDR3 DNA reads TGCGCCAGCCAGCGGCGAAGCGGGAGGGCCAATGGGGAGACCCAGTACTTC.